This TCR beta chain originates from a study of blood T cell repertoires in COVID-19. Study context: Sources were T cells, B-cell-depleted T cells, or PBMCs; the material itself was cDNA or gDNA.

The germline V gene has CDR1 SGHNT and CDR2 YYREEE (reference sequence). This CDR3 region has 14 residues. Unmatched junction bases numbered 9, after V lost 5 bases and J lost 8 bases. Sequenced by immunoSEQ multiplex PCR; TCRdb stores in-frame clones only, minus some. The sample gives about 290,000 clones, around four fifths of which show up once; about 4% is in the top ten. This clonotype originated in a woman between 50 and 59 years old with active or convalescent COVID-19. Sequencing input: peripheral blood. This chain uses TRBV5-4 with TRBJ1-2; 10 nucleotides match TRBD1. DNA of the CDR3: TGTGCCAGCAGTCTCTCCGGGACAGGGGACGGCTACACCTTC. It codes for CASSLSGTGDGYTF.